The 20 T cell receptor beta chains reported below all come from one sample, sequenced in a study of T cell responses to AZD1222 COVID-19 vaccine. Assay used: immunoSEQ multiplex PCR; TCRdb lists only in-frame clones, some missing. The top ten hold around 1% of the sample, which has about 120,000 clones, approximately 91% seen once. Sequencing was performed on peripheral blood, taken 28 days after the second AZD1222 dose. The receptors come from an adult who received the AZD1222 COVID-19 vaccine.

V usage is TRBV29-1 and J usage is TRBJ2-7, with 11 bases matching TRBD1. The CDR3 is 14 amino acids. Germline V gene lookup returns CDR1 SQVTM and CDR2 ANQGSEA. V shed 3 bases and J 0 bases; nucleotides not matched to a gene: 1. This CDR3 reads CSVDGTGGSYEQYF. CDR3 bases: TGCAGCGTTGATGGGACAGGGGGCTCCTACGAGCAGTACTTC.

The table lists this clone with a count of one. The V and J genes are TRBV18 and TRBJ2-7; D is unresolved. CDR1 and CDR2 (germline): KGHSH, LQKENI. The CDR3 is 12 amino acids. Trimming removed 3 bases from V and 4 bases from J, with 7 bases in between. The CDR3 DNA follows: TGTGCCAGCTCACCGACGCAGTACGAGCAGTACTTC. Translation gives CASSPTQYEQYF.

The chain links TRBV2 to TRBJ2-1, with D possibly TRBD1 on 7 matching bases. Trimming left V 8 bases short and J 4 bases short, with 12 bases between. This CDR3 has 13 amino acids. The V gene's germline CDR1 is SNHLY and CDR2 FYNNEI. The chain's CDR3 is CASGRDSYNEQFF. CDR3 sequence (DNA): TGTGCCAGCGGGCGGGACAGTTACAATGAGCAGTTCTTC.

V gene TRBV3-1 (or the pseudogene TRBV3-2) combines with J gene TRBJ2-1; D not certain. V shed 0 bases and J shed 9 bases, with 15 bases lying between them. Germline CDR1 LGHDT, CDR2 YNNKEL (reference sequence). The CDR3 has 15 amino acids. CDR3 sequence: CASSQEGLVSGEQFF. The CDR3 region has the DNA TGTGCCAGCAGCCAAGAAGGGCTGGTATCGGGTGAGCAGTTCTTC.

V and J are TRBV11-1 and TRBJ2-7; TRBD1 might be the D (5 bases). Germline CDR1 SGHAT, CDR2 FQDESV (reference sequence). V lost 1 base and J lost 2, with 9 bases in between. The CDR3 loop spans 14 amino acids. The CDR3 sequence is CASSLVGHPYEQYF. The CDR3 region has the DNA TGTGCCAGCAGCTTAGTCGGACACCCCTACGAGCAGTACTTC.

This clone has a single count. The V gene is TRBV27, the J gene TRBJ1-2; maybe TRBD1 (6 bases). Trimming shortened V by 3 bases and J by 2 bases, and 16 bases separated the two germline ends. Per the germline V gene, CDR1 is MNHEY and CDR2 is SMNVEV (reference sequence). The CDR3 length is 16 residues. This CDR3 reads CASSFKAGARNYGYTF. CDR3 nucleotides: TGTGCCAGCAGTTTTAAGGCAGGGGCTCGAAACTATGGCTACACCTTC.

V gene TRBV2 combines with J gene TRBJ2-5, with TRBD2 matching over 7 bases. Germline values: CDR1 SNHLY, CDR2 FYNNEI. The CDR3 length is 14 residues. The J segment lost 4 bases and the V segment lost 7 bases, leaving 9 bases of the junction unmatched. This CDR3 reads CASNLLAAGETQYF. The CDR3 DNA reads as TGTGCCAGCAACCTTCTAGCGGCAGGAGAGACCCAGTACTTC.

The chain combines TRBV30 with TRBJ1-5; no clear D gene. V was shortened by 1 base and J by 0 bases, with 7 bases between the two germline ends. The CDR3 runs to 14 residues. CDR1 is GTSNPN and CDR2 is SVGIG in the germline V gene (reference sequence). CDR3 coding DNA: TGTGCCTGGAGTGGGGAGACTAGCAATCAGCCCCAGCATTTT. This sequence encodes CAWSGETSNQPQHF. The complete variable domain, with remaining parts taken from reference TRBV30 and TRBJ1-5, reads SQTIHQWPATLVQPVGSPLSLECTVEGTSNPNLYWYRQAAGRGLQLLFYSVGIGQISSEVPQNLSASRPQDRQFILSSKKLLLSDSGFYLCAWSGETSNQPQHFGDGTRLSIL.

The sample holds a few counts of this clone. The chain is built from TRBV6-5 and TRBJ2-7; the D gene is possibly TRBD1 (6 bases). Germline loops: CDR1 MNHEY, CDR2 SVGAGI. Between the trimmed V and J ends, which lost 2 bases and 2 bases, there was a span of 13 bases. The CDR3 is 15 amino acids. CDR3 DNA: TGTGCCAGCAGTTACGCAACAGGGCCCACCTACGAGCAGTACTTC. Amino acid sequence: CASSYATGPTYEQYF.

In its sample, this clone ranks as medium-sized. The chain carries TRBV2 and TRBJ1-3, with TRBD1 as a possible D gene (5 bases). The V end was cut by 7 bases, the J end by 2 bases, with 12 bases between. Germline CDR1 SNHLY, CDR2 FYNNEI. This CDR3 comprises 14 residues. The CDR3 reads CASKSQGPGNTIYF. CDR3 DNA: TGTGCCAGCAAATCCCAGGGCCCTGGAAACACCATATATTTT.

The chain joins TRBV7-9 to TRBJ1-1; D remains ambiguous. V gave up 1 base and J gave up 4 bases, with 19 bases separating them. The CDR3 extends over 17 amino acids. CDR1 is SEHNR, CDR2 FQNEAQ, per germline (reference sequence). The CDR3 coding sequence is TGTGCCAGCAGCTTAGTTTCGGCAGGTGGTTATGTCACTGAAGCTTTCTTT. Protein product: CASSLVSAGGYVTEAFF.

Concerning this clone: Other DNA sequences from this sample encode an identical CDR3 as well. The chain couples TRBV30 to TRBJ1-1; D uncertain. The germline gives CDR1 GTSNPN, CDR2 SVGIG (reference sequence). This CDR3 is built from 13 residues. Trimming took 0 bases from V and 1 from J, leaving 6 bases between them. CDR3 sequence reads: CAWSVRGNTEAFF. The CDR3 DNA reads TGTGCCTGGAGTGTACGGGGGAACACTGAAGCTTTCTTT.

The chain uses TRBV19 and TRBJ2-7; 8 bases align to TRBD1. Trimming took 4 bases from V and 3 from J; bases not matched to a gene: 11. CDR3 length: 16 amino acids. Germline values: CDR1 LNHDA, CDR2 SQIVND (reference sequence). The CDR3 region has the DNA TGTGCCAGTAGTAAAGTTTTGGGACAGGCGATCTACGAGCAGTACTTC. Translated, it gives CASSKVLGQAIYEQYF.

V gene TRBV5-1 combines with J gene TRBJ2-2, with D perhaps TRBD1 (5 bases). The ends were cut back, 1 base at V and 6 bases at J, with 13 bases in the middle. Germline V gene data show CDR1 as SGHRS and CDR2 as YFSETQ. This CDR3 region has 15 residues. The CDR3 reads CASSLSPGKSGELFF. The DNA of the CDR3 is TGCGCCAGCAGCTTGAGCCCAGGGAAGTCCGGGGAGCTGTTTTTT.

V is TRBV7-9 and J is TRBJ1-1; TRBD1 might be the D (5 bases). This CDR3 has 13 residues. Germline-derived CDR1 and CDR2 are SEHNR and FQNEAQ (reference sequence). The V and J ends lost 5 bases and 1 base respectively, with 8 bases between them. CDR3 sequence (DNA): TGTGCCAGCAGCATAACAGGGAACACTGAAGCTTTCTTT. Translation: CASSITGNTEAFF.

The chain uses TRBV7-9 and TRBJ2-3; 9 bases fit TRBD2. With V trimmed by 5 bases and J by 0 bases, 3 bases remained unmatched. CDR1 and CDR2 from the germline V gene are SEHNR and FQNEAQ (reference sequence). The CDR3 is 15 amino acids. CDR3 coding DNA: TGTGCCAGCAGCCCTAGCGGGGCAAGCACAGATACGCAGTATTTT. It yields the protein CASSPSGASTDTQYF.

The V and J genes are TRBV15 and TRBJ2-2; D not certain. V was clipped by 0 bases and J by 5 bases, with 13 bases between them. The CDR3 runs to 16 residues. Per the germline V gene, CDR1 is LNHNV and CDR2 is YYDKDF (reference sequence). This chain's CDR3 is CATSRDRSFGTGELFF. CDR3 sequence (DNA): TGTGCCACCAGCAGAGATCGGAGCTTTGGGACCGGGGAGCTGTTTTTT.

V gene TRBV2 combines with J gene TRBJ2-3; 13 nucleotides line up with TRBD2. The V gene's germline CDR1 is SNHLY and CDR2 FYNNEI. J lost 3 bases, V lost 6 bases, and 3 bases had no gene match. This CDR3 spans 15 amino acids. This CDR3 reads CASRELAGGTDTQYF. For the CDR3, the DNA is TGTGCCAGCAGAGAACTAGCGGGAGGGACAGATACGCAGTATTTT.

The chain couples TRBV28 to TRBJ1-5, with 7 bases matching TRBD1. This CDR3 is 16 amino acids long. Germline CDR1 MDHEN, CDR2 SYDVKM. The junction had 8 bases not matched to a gene; V was cut back by 6 bases and J by 0 bases. DNA for the CDR3: TGTGCCAGCAGGGGGGGACAGCTCTATAGCAATCAGCCCCAGCATTTT. As protein: CASRGGQLYSNQPQHF.

This clone has only one observation. The rearrangement uses TRBV6-5 and TRBJ1-1, with 7 bases lining up with TRBD1. Germline V gives CDR1 MNHEY, CDR2 SVGAGI. Trimming at V came to 2 bases and at J to 4 bases, leaving 7 bases not matched to a gene. The CDR3 sequence is 15 residues long. CDR3 DNA: TGTGCCAGCAGTTACCGGACAGGCTTACCCACTGAAGCTTTCTTT. Translated: CASSYRTGLPTEAFF.